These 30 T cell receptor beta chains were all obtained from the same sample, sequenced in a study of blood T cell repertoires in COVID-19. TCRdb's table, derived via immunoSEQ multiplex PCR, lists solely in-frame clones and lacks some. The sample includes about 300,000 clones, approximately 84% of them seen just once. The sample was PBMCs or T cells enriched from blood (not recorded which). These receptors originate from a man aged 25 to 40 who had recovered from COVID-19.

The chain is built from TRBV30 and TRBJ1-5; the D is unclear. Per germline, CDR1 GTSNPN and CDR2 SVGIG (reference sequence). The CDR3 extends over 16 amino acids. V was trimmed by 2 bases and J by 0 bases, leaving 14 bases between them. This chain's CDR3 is CAWSSPVLYSNQPQHF. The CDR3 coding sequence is TGTGCCTGGAGTAGCCCCGTTTTGTATAGCAATCAGCCCCAGCATTTT. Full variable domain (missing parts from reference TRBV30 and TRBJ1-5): SQTIHQWPATLVQPVGSPLSLECTVEGTSNPNLYWYRQAAGRGLQLLFYSVGIGQISSEVPQNLSASRPQDRQFILSSKKLLLSDSGFYLCAWSSPVLYSNQPQHFGDGTRLSIL.

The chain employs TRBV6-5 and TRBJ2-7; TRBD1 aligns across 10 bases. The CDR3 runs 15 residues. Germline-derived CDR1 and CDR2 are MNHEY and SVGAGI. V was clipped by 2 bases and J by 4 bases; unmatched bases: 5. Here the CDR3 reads CASSYRRQGAYEQYF. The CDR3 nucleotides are TGTGCCAGCAGTTACCGGCGACAGGGGGCGTACGAGCAGTACTTC.

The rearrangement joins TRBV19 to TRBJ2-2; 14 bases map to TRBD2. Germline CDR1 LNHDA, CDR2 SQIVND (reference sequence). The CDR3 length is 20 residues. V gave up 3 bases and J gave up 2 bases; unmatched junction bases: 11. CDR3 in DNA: TGTGCCAGTAGTATTAATATCGGACTAGCGGGAGGAATTAACACCGGGGAGCTGTTTTTT. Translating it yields CASSINIGLAGGINTGELFF.

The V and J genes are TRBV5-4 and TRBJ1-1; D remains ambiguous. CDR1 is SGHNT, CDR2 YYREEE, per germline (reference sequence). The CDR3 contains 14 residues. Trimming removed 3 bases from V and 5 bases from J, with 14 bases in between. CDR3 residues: CASSSGTRETEAFF. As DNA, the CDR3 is TGTGCCAGCAGCTCGGGCACGAGGGAAACTGAAGCTTTCTTT.

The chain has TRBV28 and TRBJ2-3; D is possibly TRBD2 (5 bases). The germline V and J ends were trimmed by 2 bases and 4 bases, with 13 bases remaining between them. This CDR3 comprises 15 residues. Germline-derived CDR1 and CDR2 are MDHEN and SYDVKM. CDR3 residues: CASSLAFGVPDTQYF. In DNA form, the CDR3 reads TGTGCCAGCAGTTTAGCGTTCGGGGTGCCAGATACGCAGTATTTT.

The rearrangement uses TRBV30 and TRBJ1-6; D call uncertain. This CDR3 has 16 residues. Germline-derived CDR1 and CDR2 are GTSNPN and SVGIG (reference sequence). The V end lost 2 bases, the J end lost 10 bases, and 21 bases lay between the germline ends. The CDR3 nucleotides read TGTGCCTGGAGTAGGATAATCGCAACGGGTCTCTCACCCCTCCACTTT. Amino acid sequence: CAWSRIIATGLSPLHF.

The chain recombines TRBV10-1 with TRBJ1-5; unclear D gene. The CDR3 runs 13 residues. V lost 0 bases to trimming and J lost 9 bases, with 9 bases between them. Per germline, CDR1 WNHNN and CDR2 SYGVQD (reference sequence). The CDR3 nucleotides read TGCGCCAGCAGTGAGTCGATGGCAATGCCCCAGCATTTT. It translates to CASSESMAMPQHF.

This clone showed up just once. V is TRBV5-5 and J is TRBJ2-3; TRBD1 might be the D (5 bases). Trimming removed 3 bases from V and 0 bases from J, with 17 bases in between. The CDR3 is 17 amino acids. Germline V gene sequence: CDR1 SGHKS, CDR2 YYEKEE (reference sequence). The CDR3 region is CASSYNNRQTSTDTQYF. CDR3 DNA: TGTGCCAGCAGCTACAATAACAGACAGACTAGCACAGATACGCAGTATTTT.

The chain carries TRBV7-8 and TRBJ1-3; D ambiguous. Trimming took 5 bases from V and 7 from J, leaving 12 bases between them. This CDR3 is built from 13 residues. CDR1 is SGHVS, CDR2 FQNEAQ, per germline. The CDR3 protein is CASSAELANTIYF. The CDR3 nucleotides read TGTGCCAGCAGCGCGGAATTGGCGAACACCATATATTTT.

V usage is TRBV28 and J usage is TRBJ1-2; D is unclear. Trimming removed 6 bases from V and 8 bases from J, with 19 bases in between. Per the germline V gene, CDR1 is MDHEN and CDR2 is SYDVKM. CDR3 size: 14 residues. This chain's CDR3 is CASRYPFEGRGYTF. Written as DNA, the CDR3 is TGTGCCAGCAGGTACCCGTTCGAGGGCCGCGGCTACACCTTC.

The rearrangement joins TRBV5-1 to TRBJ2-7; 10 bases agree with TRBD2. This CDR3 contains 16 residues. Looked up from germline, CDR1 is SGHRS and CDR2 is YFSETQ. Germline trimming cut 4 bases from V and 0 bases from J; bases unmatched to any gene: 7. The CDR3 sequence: CASSRTSGLSSYEQYF. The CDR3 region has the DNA TGCGCCAGCAGCAGGACTAGCGGACTTAGCTCCTACGAGCAGTACTTC. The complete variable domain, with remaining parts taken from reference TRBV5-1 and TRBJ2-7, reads KAGVTQTPRYLIKTRGQQVTLSCSPISGHRSVSWYQQTPGQGLQFLFEYFSETQRNKGNFPGRFSGRQFSNSRSEMNVSTLELGDSALYLCASSRTSGLSSYEQYFGPGTRLTVT.

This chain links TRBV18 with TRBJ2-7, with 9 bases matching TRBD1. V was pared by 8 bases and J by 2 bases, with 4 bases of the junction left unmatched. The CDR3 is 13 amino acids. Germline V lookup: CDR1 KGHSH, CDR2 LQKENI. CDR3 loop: CASHRQGAYEQYF. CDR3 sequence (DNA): TGTGCCAGCCATCGACAGGGGGCCTACGAGCAGTACTTC.

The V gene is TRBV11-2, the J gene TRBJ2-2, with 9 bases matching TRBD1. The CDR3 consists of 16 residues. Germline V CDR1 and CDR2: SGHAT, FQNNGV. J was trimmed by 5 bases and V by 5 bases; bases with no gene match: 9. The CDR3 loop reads CASSPGQGGYTGELFF. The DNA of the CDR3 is TGTGCCAGCAGCCCGGGACAGGGAGGATATACCGGGGAGCTGTTTTTT.

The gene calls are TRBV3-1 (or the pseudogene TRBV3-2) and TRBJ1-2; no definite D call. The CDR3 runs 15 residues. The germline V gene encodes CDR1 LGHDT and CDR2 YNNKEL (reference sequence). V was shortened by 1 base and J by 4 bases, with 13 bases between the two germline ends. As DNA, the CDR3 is TGTGCCAGCAGCCAAGGAGGACTAAACCCCTATGGCTACACCTTC. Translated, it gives CASSQGGLNPYGYTF.

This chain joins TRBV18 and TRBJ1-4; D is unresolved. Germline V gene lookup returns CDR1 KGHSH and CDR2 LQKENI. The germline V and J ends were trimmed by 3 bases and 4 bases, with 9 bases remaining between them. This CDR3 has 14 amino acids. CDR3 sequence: CASSPPADNEKLFF. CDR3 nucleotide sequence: TGTGCCAGCTCACCTCCCGCAGATAATGAAAAACTGTTTTTT.

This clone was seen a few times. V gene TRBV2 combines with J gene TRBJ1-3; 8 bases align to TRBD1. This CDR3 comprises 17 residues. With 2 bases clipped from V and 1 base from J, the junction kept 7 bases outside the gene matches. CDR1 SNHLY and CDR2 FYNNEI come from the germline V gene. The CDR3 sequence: CASSEPHRGFSGNTIYF. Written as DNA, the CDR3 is TGTGCCAGCAGTGAACCACACAGGGGGTTTTCTGGAAACACCATATATTTT.

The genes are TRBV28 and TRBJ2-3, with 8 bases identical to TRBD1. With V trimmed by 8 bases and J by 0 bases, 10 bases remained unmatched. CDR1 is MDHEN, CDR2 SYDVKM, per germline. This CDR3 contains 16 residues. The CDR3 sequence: CASLADRGISTDTQYF. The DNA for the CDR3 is TGTGCCAGCCTAGCAGACAGGGGAATTAGCACAGATACGCAGTATTTT.

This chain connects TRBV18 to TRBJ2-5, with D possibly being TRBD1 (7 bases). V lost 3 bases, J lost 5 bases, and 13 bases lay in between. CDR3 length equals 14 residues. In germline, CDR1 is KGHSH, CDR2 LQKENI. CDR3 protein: CASSPQTGRETQYF. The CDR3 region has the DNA TGTGCCAGCTCACCCCAGACAGGGAGGGAGACCCAGTACTTC.

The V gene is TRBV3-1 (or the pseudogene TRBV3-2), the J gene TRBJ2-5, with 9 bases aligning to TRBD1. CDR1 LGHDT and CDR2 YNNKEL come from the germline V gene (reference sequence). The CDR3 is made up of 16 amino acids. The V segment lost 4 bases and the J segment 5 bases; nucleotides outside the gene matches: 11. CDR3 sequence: CASSRPLNRGRETQYF. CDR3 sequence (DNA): TGTGCCAGCAGCCGACCACTAAACAGGGGGCGGGAGACCCAGTACTTC.

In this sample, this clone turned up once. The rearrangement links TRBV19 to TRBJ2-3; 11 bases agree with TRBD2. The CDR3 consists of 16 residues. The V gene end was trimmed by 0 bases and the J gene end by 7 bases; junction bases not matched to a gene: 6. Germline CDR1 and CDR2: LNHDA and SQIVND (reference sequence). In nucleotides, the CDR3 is TGTGCCAGTAGTATAGAGCCTAGCGGGGGGAAGAATACGCAGTATTTT. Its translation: CASSIEPSGGKNTQYF. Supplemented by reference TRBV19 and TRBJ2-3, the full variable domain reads DGGITQSPKYLFRKEGQNVTLSCEQNLNHDAMYWYRQDPGQGLRLIYYSQIVNDFQKGDIAEGYSVSREKKESFPLTVTSAQKNPTAFYLCASSIEPSGGKNTQYFGPGTRLTVL.

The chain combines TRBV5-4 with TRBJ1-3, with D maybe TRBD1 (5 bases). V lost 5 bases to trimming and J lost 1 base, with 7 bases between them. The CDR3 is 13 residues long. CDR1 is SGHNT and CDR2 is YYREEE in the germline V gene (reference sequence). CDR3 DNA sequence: TGTGCCAGCAGTGCAGGGTCTGGAAACACCATATATTTT. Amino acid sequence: CASSAGSGNTIYF.

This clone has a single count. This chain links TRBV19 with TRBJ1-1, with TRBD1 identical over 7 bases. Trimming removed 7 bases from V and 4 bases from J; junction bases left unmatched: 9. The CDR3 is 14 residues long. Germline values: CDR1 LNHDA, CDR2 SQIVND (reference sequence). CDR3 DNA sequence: TGTGCCAGTACCATCACAGGGGTGAGCACTGAAGCTTTCTTT. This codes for CASTITGVSTEAFF.

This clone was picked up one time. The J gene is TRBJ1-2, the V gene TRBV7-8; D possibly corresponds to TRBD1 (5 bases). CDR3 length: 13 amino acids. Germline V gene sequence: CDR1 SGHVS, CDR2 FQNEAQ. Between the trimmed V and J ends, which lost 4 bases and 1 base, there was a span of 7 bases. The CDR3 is CASSSGINYGYTF. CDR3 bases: TGTGCCAGCAGCTCAGGGATTAACTATGGCTACACCTTC.

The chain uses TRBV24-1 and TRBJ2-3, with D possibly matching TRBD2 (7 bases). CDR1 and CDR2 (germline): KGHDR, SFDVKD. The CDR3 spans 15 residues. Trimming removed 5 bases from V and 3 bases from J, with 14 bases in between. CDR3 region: CATSAYGGRTDTQYF. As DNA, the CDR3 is TGTGCCACCAGTGCCTACGGGGGGCGGACAGATACGCAGTATTTT.

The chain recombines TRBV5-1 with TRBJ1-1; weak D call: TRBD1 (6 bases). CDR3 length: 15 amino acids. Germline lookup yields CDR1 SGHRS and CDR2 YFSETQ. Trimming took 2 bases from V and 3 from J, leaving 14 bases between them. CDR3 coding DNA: TGCGCCAGCAGCTTAGGTACTTACAGGGACACTGAAGCTTTCTTT. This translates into CASSLGTYRDTEAFF. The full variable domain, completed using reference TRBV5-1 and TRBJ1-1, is KAGVTQTPRYLIKTRGQQVTLSCSPISGHRSVSWYQQTPGQGLQFLFEYFSETQRNKGNFPGRFSGRQFSNSRSEMNVSTLELGDSALYLCASSLGTYRDTEAFFGQGTRLTVV.

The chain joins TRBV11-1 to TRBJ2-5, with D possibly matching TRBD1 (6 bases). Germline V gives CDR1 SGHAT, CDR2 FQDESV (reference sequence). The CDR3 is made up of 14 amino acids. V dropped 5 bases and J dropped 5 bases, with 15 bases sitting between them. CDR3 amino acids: CASSLDRPGETQYF. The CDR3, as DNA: TGTGCCAGCAGCCTGGACAGACCGGGGGAGACCCAGTACTTC.

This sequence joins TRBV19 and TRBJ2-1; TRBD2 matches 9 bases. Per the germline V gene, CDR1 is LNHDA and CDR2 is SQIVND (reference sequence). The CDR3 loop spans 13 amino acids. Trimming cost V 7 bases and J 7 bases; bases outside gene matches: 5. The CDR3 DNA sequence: TGTGCCAGTATTGGCGGGGGGGCAAATGAGCAGTTCTTC. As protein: CASIGGGANEQFF.

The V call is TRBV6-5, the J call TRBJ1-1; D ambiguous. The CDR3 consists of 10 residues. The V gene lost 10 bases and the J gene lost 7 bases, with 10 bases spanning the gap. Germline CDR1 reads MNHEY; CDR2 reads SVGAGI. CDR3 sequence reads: CATYVGEAFF. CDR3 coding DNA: TGTGCCACCTACGTCGGTGAAGCTTTCTTT.

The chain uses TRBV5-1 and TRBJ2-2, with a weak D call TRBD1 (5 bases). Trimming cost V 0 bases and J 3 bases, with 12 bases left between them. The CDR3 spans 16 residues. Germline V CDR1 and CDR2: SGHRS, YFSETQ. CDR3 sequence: CASSLAPGPDTGELFF. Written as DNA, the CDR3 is TGCGCCAGCAGCTTGGCCCCAGGGCCTGACACCGGGGAGCTGTTTTTT.

In nucleotides, the CDR3 is TGTGCCAGCAGCCGGAACAGGGACCAAGAAAAACTGTTTTTT. Its protein is CASSRNRDQEKLFF. This chain joins TRBV7-6 and TRBJ1-4, with D perhaps matching TRBD1 (6 bases). This CDR3 is 14 amino acids long. V was cut by 5 bases and J by 8 bases, with 15 bases left in between. CDR1 SGHVS and CDR2 FNYEAQ come from the germline V gene.